These 23 T cell receptor beta chains came from one sample sequenced in a study of cytomegalovirus exposure and HLA in healthy donors. The PCR contained 60 Vbeta and 13 Jbeta primers. TCRdb's copy holds only in-frame clones and misses some; the assay was immunoSEQ multiplex PCR. The sample has some 110,000 clones; about 70% are singletons. Sequencing was carried out using PBMCs. The receptors here all came from a woman aged 25 to 45 in good health and CMV-seronegative.

This chain joins TRBV5-1 and TRBJ2-7, with 13 bases identical to TRBD2. J gave up 7 bases and V 4 bases, and 2 bases lay outside the gene matches. The CDR3 runs to 13 residues. CDR1 is SGHRS, CDR2 YFSETQ, per germline. CDR3 coding DNA: TGCGCCAGCAGCCGGGGACTAGCGGGGGAGCAGTACTTC. Its protein product is CASSRGLAGEQYF.

This chain uses TRBV2 with TRBJ1-2; unclear D gene. The CDR3 extends over 13 amino acids. Looked up from germline, CDR1 is SNHLY and CDR2 is FYNNEI. V lost 3 bases to trimming and J lost 4 bases, with 9 bases between them. The CDR3 sequence: CASSDYEFYGYTF. The CDR3 region has the DNA TGTGCCAGCAGTGATTACGAGTTCTATGGCTACACCTTC. The full variable domain, completed using reference TRBV2 and TRBJ1-2, is EPEVTQTPSHQVTQMGQEVILRCVPISNHLYFYWYRQILGQKVEFLVSFYNNEISEKSEIFDDQFSVERPDGSNFTLKIRSTKLEDSAMYFCASSDYEFYGYTFGSGTRLTVV.

This chain joins TRBV19 and TRBJ1-1; the match to TRBD1 covers 7 bases. Losses at the gene ends were 7 bases for V and 1 base for J; bases not matched to a gene: 3. Germline values: CDR1 LNHDA, CDR2 SQIVND (reference sequence). The CDR3 is 13 amino acids. The CDR3 DNA reads TGTGCCAGTACCCGACAGGGGAACACTGAAGCTTTCTTT. Its translation: CASTRQGNTEAFF.

About this clone itself: At one end the junction does not follow the germline gene, possibly because of a read error. This chain uses TRBV6-1 with TRBJ2-7; D is perhaps TRBD1 (6 bases). The CDR3 is 17 residues long. Germline V gene sequence: CDR1 MNHNS, CDR2 SASEGT. CDR3 DNA: TGTGCCAGCAGAGAAGTAGCTAGGGGGTCCAACGTCGGCGAGCAGTACTTC. Amino acid sequence: CASREVARGSNVGEQYF.

This clone was detected a few times. The rearrangement joins TRBV6-1 to TRBJ2-3; D ambiguous. The germline CDR1 and CDR2 sequences are MNHNS and SASEGT. Trimming pared 3 bases from V and 6 bases from J, leaving 4 bases between. The CDR3 is 11 residues long. The CDR3 DNA sequence: TGTGCCAGCAGTGACCATGATACGCAGTATTTT. It encodes CASSDHDTQYF.

CDR3 nucleotides: TGTGCCAGCAGTTTATCTCAGGGGGCTGGCGAGCAGTACTTC. It yields the protein CASSLSQGAGEQYF. V and J are TRBV28 and TRBJ2-7; 8 nucleotides align to TRBD1. J gave up 6 bases and V 1 base, and 5 bases lay outside the gene matches. The germline V gene has CDR1 MDHEN and CDR2 SYDVKM. CDR3 length equals 14 residues.

The table lists this clone with a few counts. The J gene is TRBJ2-5, the V gene TRBV30; 7 nucleotides line up with TRBD1. The CDR3 spans 16 residues. Germline CDR1 is GTSNPN and CDR2 is SVGIG (reference sequence). Germline trimming cut 6 bases from V and 1 base from J; bases unmatched to any gene: 14. The CDR3 DNA sequence: TGTGCCTGTTTACAGGGGTGGGGGACCAGCCAAGAGACCCAGTACTTC. Encoded protein: CACLQGWGTSQETQYF.

This clone has more than one count but fewer than ten. V usage is TRBV5-1 and J usage is TRBJ1-2, with 9 bases matching TRBD1. With 4 bases clipped from V and 3 bases from J, the junction kept 4 bases outside the gene matches. The CDR3 has 14 residues. Germline CDR1 reads SGHRS; CDR2 reads YFSETQ. CDR3 bases: TGCGCCAGCAGCCGACAGGGGGTGGACTATGGCTACACCTTC. It codes for CASSRQGVDYGYTF.

The CDR3 DNA sequence: TGCGCCAGCAGCCAAGATAGCCCGAGTAATGAGCAGTTCTTC. Its protein product is CASSQDSPSNEQFF. The chain carries TRBV4-3 and TRBJ2-1; D ambiguous. CDR1 LGHNA and CDR2 YSLEER come from the germline V gene. The V end lost 0 bases, the J end lost 7 bases, and 10 bases lay between the germline ends. The CDR3 runs to 14 residues.

The gene calls are TRBV11-2 and TRBJ2-2, with D hard to call. The germline gives CDR1 SGHAT, CDR2 FQNNGV. This CDR3 has 14 amino acids. V lost 0 bases and J 2 bases, leaving 4 bases between the germline ends. Here the CDR3 DNA reads TGTGCCAGCAGCTTAGACACTAACACCGGGGAGCTGTTTTTT. Residues: CASSLDTNTGELFF.

The chain is built from TRBV27 and TRBJ1-2, with D tentatively TRBD1 (5 bases). The V gene lost 6 bases and the J gene lost 4 bases, with 15 bases spanning the gap. CDR1 and CDR2 from the germline V gene are MNHEY and SMNVEV (reference sequence). There are 14 residues in the CDR3. The CDR3 DNA sequence: TGTGCCAGCAGCGTCGCGGGGGAAGGCTATGGCTACACCTTC. It codes for CASSVAGEGYGYTF.

The V call is TRBV10-2, the J call TRBJ1-1; D unclear. Trimming stripped 5 bases from V and 0 bases from J, with 13 bases between. CDR1 is WSHSY, CDR2 SAAADI, per germline. CDR3 length: 15 residues. CDR3 DNA: TGCGCCAGCAGTCCTCCTCTCTACTTGAACACTGAAGCTTTCTTT. This gives the protein CASSPPLYLNTEAFF.

The chain employs TRBV10-3 and TRBJ2-1; 7 bases are a match to TRBD2. V dropped 2 bases and J dropped 8; count of bases not matched to a gene: 3. Germline V gene data show CDR1 as ENHRY and CDR2 as SYGVKD. The CDR3 runs to 13 residues. The CDR3: CAISEGLGYEQFF. The CDR3 nucleotides are TGTGCCATCAGTGAGGGACTAGGGTATGAGCAGTTCTTC.

This clone was detected only a few times. This sequence joins TRBV6-5 and TRBJ1-1; 7 positions agree with TRBD1. The CDR3 is 15 amino acids. Germline lookup yields CDR1 MNHEY and CDR2 SVGAGI. Trimming cost V 6 bases and J 2 bases; bases outside gene matches: 9. The DNA for the CDR3 is TGTGCCAGCAGCCGACCGACAGGGCGTAACACTGAAGCTTTCTTT. It specifies CASSRPTGRNTEAFF.

CDR3 nucleotides: TGTGCCAGTCGTTCAGGGGTGTACTCTGGGGCCAACGTCCTGACTTTC. Its protein product is CASRSGVYSGANVLTF. The chain is built from TRBV19 and TRBJ2-6; a weak D match, TRBD1 (6 bases). V lost 8 bases and J 0 bases, leaving 14 bases between the germline ends. This CDR3 region has 16 residues. CDR1 LNHDA and CDR2 SQIVND come from the germline V gene (reference sequence).

The chain carries TRBV7-7 and TRBJ2-5, with D possibly TRBD1 on 6 matching bases. V gave up 1 base and J gave up 5 bases, with 17 bases separating them. This CDR3 has 16 residues. CDR1 is SSHAT, CDR2 FNYEAQ, per germline (reference sequence). The CDR3 DNA follows: TGTGCCAGCAGCTTAGATGCAGGGGCAGGTGGGGAGACCCAGTACTTC. Residues: CASSLDAGAGGETQYF. Using reference TRBV7-7 and TRBJ2-5 for the parts outside the CDR3, the full variable domain is GAGVSQSPRYKVTKRGQDVTLRCDPISSHATLYWYQQALGQGPEFLTYFNYEAQPDKSGLPSDRFSAERPEGSISTLTIQRTEQRDSAMYRCASSLDAGAGGETQYFGPGTRLLVL.

This clone was seen a single time. The chain carries TRBV7-8 and TRBJ2-1, with 11 nucleotides matching TRBD1. Germline V gives CDR1 SGHVS, CDR2 FQNEAQ. The CDR3 has 15 residues. V was pared by 5 bases and J by 8 bases, with 8 bases of the junction left unmatched. The CDR3, as DNA: TGTGCCAGCAGCCGGACAGGGGGCCAGGTCGATGAGCAGTTCTTC. Translating it yields CASSRTGGQVDEQFF.

V usage is TRBV15 and J usage is TRBJ2-5; 8 bases map to TRBD1. The junction had 5 bases not matched to a gene; V was cut back by 7 bases and J by 1 base. This CDR3 is built from 14 residues. The germline gives CDR1 LNHNV, CDR2 YYDKDF (reference sequence). The CDR3 sequence is CATTLGQVQETQYF. The CDR3 DNA is TGTGCCACCACCCTGGGACAGGTCCAAGAGACCCAGTACTTC.

This chain's CDR3 is CASSLVSSGEQFF. CDR3 sequence (DNA): TGTGCCAGCAGCTTGGTGTCCAGCGGTGAGCAGTTCTTC. The rearrangement joins TRBV5-6 to TRBJ2-1, with D maybe TRBD2 (5 bases). The CDR3 consists of 13 residues. V was cut by 0 bases and J by 9 bases, with 10 bases left in between. CDR1 and CDR2 (germline): SGHDT, YYEEEE.

The chain has TRBV4-2 and TRBJ1-5; tentative D call: TRBD1 (5 bases). The CDR3 consists of 16 residues. V was cut by 6 bases and J by 0 bases, with 15 bases left in between. The germline CDR1 and CDR2 sequences are LGHNA and YNFKEQ. DNA of the CDR3: TGTGCCAGCAGTCAGAGTGTGACAGATAGCAATCAGCCCCAGCATTTT. Its protein product is CASSQSVTDSNQPQHF.

The CDR3 protein is CASSLWDREENEQFF. CDR3 coding DNA: TGTGCCAGCAGCCTTTGGGACAGGGAGGAAAATGAGCAGTTCTTC. This sequence joins TRBV11-2 and TRBJ2-1, with 9 nucleotides matching TRBD1. Germline V gene data show CDR1 as SGHAT and CDR2 as FQNNGV. This CDR3 spans 15 amino acids. Trimming cost V 5 bases and J 7 bases; bases outside gene matches: 9.

Here the CDR3 reads CASSYFSRGGEAFF. The CDR3 DNA sequence: TGTGCCAGCAGTTACTTCTCGCGGGGCGGGGAAGCTTTCTTT. The chain is built from TRBV6-5 and TRBJ1-1, with D possibly TRBD1 on 5 matching bases. This CDR3 has 14 amino acids. Germline V gene sequence: CDR1 MNHEY, CDR2 SVGAGI. V lost 1 base to trimming and J lost 8 bases, with 14 bases between them.

The chain has TRBV4-3 and TRBJ1-3; D possibly corresponds to TRBD1 (6 bases). The CDR3 totals 17 residues. Germline V lookup: CDR1 LGHNA, CDR2 YSLEER. The V and J ends lost 0 bases and 1 base respectively, with 13 bases between them. This CDR3 reads CASSQDTGTRSGNTIYF. CDR3 nucleotide sequence: TGCGCCAGCAGCCAAGATACAGGGACAAGGTCTGGAAACACCATATATTTT.